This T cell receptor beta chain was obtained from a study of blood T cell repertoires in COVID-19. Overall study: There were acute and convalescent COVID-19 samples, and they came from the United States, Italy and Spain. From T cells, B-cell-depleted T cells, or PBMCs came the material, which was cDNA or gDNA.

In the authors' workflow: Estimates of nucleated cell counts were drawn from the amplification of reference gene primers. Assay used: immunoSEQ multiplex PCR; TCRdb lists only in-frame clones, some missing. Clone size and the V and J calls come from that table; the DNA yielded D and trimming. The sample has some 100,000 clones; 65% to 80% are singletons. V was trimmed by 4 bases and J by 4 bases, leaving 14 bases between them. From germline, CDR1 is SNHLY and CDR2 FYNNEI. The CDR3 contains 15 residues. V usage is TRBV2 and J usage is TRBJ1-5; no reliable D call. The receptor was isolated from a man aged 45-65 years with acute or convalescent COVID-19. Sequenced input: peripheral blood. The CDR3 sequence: CASSAIGGVNQPQHF. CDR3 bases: TGTGCCAGCAGTGCCATAGGCGGGGTTAATCAGCCCCAGCATTTT.